A selection of T cell receptor beta chains follows, all from one sample in a study of technical replicates of blood from several donors. Clones were sequenced by immunoSEQ multiplex PCR, and TCRdb holds only the in-frame ones, with some missing. The sample lists roughly 70,000 clones; 90% to 95% were seen once. Sequencing used PBMCs. The receptors stem from a human donor in good health. Some clones in this sample may be carry-over from other donors' samples. Both conserved end residues are part of each CDR3. D genes are given only for firm matches. Clone size is not always given. Where it is, it says once, few, many or a class for expanded clones.

v_call	j_call	clone_size	d_call	cdr3_nt	cdr3_aa
TRBV6-1	TRBJ2-6	NA	TRBD2	TGTGCCAGCAGTGAAAGACTAGCGGGAGCTGGGGCCAACGTCCTGACTTTC	CASSERLAGAGANVLTF
TRBV7-9	TRBJ1-4	NA	TRBD1	TGTGCCAGCAGCTTGGGATCCGGGACAGTTGAAAAACTGTTTTTT	CASSLGSGTVEKLFF
TRBV5-1	TRBJ2-1	once	TRBD1	TGCGCCAGCAGCAGCTTACCGGCCGGGACAGCTTACAATGAGCAGTTCTTC	CASSSLPAGTAYNEQFF
TRBV4-1	TRBJ2-1	NA	TRBD2	TGCGCCAGCAGCCTACACAGGCGGGGGGACCACAATGAGCAGTTCTTC	CASSLHRRGDHNEQFF
TRBV7-6	TRBJ2-3	once	TRBD2	TGTGCCAGCAGCTTAGCGCGGGAGGATACGCAGTATTTT	CASSLAREDTQYF
TRBV7-6	TRBJ2-5	NA	NA	TGTGCCAGCAGCTTAGCTCCCTCTCGGGCCCAGTACTTC	CASSLAPSRAQYF
TRBV2	TRBJ2-3	NA	TRBD2	TGTGCCAGCAAGTTAGCGGGAGTCGGGCCAGATACGCAGTATTTT	CASKLAGVGPDTQYF
TRBV6-5	TRBJ1-1	NA	NA	TGTGCCAGCAAGCAAACCGGGACTTACCCTGAAGCTTTCTTT	CASKQTGTYPEAFF
TRBV7-6	TRBJ2-7	NA	NA	TGTGCCAGCAGCTTGAACTCTGGTTGGGAGCAGTACTTC	CASSLNSGWEQYF
TRBV2	TRBJ2-7	NA	NA	TGTGCCAGCAGTGAATCACAGTACGAGCAGTACTTC	CASSESQYEQYF
TRBV6-6	TRBJ1-1	NA	TRBD1	TGTGCCAGCAGTTACCCGGGACAGGGGAACACTGAAGCTTTCTTT	CASSYPGQGNTEAFF
TRBV7-9	TRBJ2-4	NA	TRBD1	TGTGCCAGCAGCCCTCGGACAGGGATGGACAAAAACATTCAGTACTTC	CASSPRTGMDKNIQYF
TRBV6-4	TRBJ2-3	NA	TRBD1	TGTGCCAGCAGCGGGACAGGGGAAGGCACAGATACGCAGTATTTT	CASSGTGEGTDTQYF
TRBV5-8	TRBJ1-6	NA	NA	TGTGCCAGCAGCTTATACCGCCTGCGGGGTAATTCACCCCTCCACTTT	CASSLYRLRGNSPLHF
TRBV4-2	TRBJ2-3	NA	TRBD2	TGTGCCAGCAGTTTAGCGGGGGGCGACACAGATACGCAGTATTTT	CASSLAGGDTDTQYF
TRBV2	TRBJ2-1	NA	TRBD2	TGTGCCAGCAGCTTACTAGCGGGAGGGCCCAAGTCTTCCGCTGAGCAGTTCTTC	CASSLLAGGPKSSAEQFF
TRBV5-5	TRBJ2-5	NA	NA	TGTGCCAGCAGCGGTCGGTTTAGTACCCAGTACTTC	CASSGRFSTQYF
TRBV4-2	TRBJ2-7	few	TRBD1	TGTGCCAGCAGCCAAGACAGGGGGAGCTCCTACGAGCAGTACTTC	CASSQDRGSSYEQYF
TRBV7-7	TRBJ2-2	NA	TRBD1	TGTGCCAGCAGCCTTCAGGGGGCCGGGGGCACCGGGGAGCTGTTTTTT	CASSLQGAGGTGELFF
TRBV5-4	TRBJ2-3	NA	NA	TGTGCCAGCAGCCCCAGTCCAGGGGAACGGCAAGGTACGCAGTATTTT	CASSPSPGERQGTQYF
TRBV7-8	TRBJ2-7	NA	NA	TGTGCCAGCAGCATGCTGGGACACCCCTACGAGCAGTACTTC	CASSMLGHPYEQYF
TRBV7-8	TRBJ2-1	NA	NA	TGTGCCAGCAGCCCCCGAAGGGGGGGAGGGAGCTACAATGAGCAGTTCTTC	CASSPRRGGGSYNEQFF
TRBV30	TRBJ2-5	NA	TRBD2	TGTGCCTGGAGCCCGAGCGGGACCCACGGGGAGACCCAGTACTTC	CAWSPSGTHGETQYF
TRBV5-1	TRBJ2-7	NA	TRBD1	TGCGCCAGCAGCTTGGAGGGGACAGGGGCGGGCGAGCAGTACTTC	CASSLEGTGAGEQYF
TRBV5-6	TRBJ2-1	NA	TRBD2	TGTGCCAGCAGCCCGGGACTACCTCGACACAATGAGCAGTTCTTC	CASSPGLPRHNEQFF
TRBV15	TRBJ2-1	NA	NA	TGTGCCACCAGCAGGGGAGGGGGACCTAAACTATACAATGAGCAGTTCTTC	CATSRGGGPKLYNEQFF
TRBV5-4	TRBJ2-3	NA	NA	TGTGCCAGCAGAGATCAGGGGGGAGGAGATACGCAGTATTTT	CASRDQGGGDTQYF
TRBV2	TRBJ2-5	once	NA	TGTGCCAGCGGGGGGGGGCTCCAAGAGACCCAGTACTTC	CASGGGLQETQYF
TRBV30	TRBJ1-6	once	NA	TGTGCCTGGAGTGCCCCACAGGCGAAGCCACCCCTCCACTTT	CAWSAPQAKPPLHF